Presented here are 16 T cell receptor beta chains from one specimen sequenced in a study of blood T cell repertoires in COVID-19. Here immunoSEQ multiplex PCR was the method, and the copy in TCRdb shows in-frame clones only, minus some. Here the sample spans 150,000 to 200,000 clones, more than 75% being singletons. Sequencing input: peripheral blood. The receptors derive from a man aged 35-49 years with active or convalescent COVID-19.

This chain uses TRBV11-2 with TRBJ1-5; D gene unclear. Germline V lookup: CDR1 SGHAT, CDR2 FQNNGV. V was clipped by 0 bases and J by 9 bases, with 6 bases between them. The CDR3 contains 12 residues. CDR3 loop: CASSLEAGPQHF. The DNA for the CDR3 is TGTGCCAGCAGCTTAGAGGCGGGGCCCCAGCATTTT.

The CDR3 is CASSFFGGAAEQFF. The CDR3 DNA is TGTGCCAGCAGTTTTTTCGGGGGGGCAGCTGAGCAGTTCTTC. The V gene is TRBV27, the J gene TRBJ2-1; the match to TRBD2 covers 8 bases. Germline loops: CDR1 MNHEY, CDR2 SMNVEV (reference sequence). V dropped 3 bases and J dropped 9; count of bases not matched to a gene: 7. The CDR3 consists of 14 residues.

CDR3 region: CASSRRKGLKETQYF. DNA of the CDR3: TGTGCCAGCAGCCGTAGAAAGGGACTAAAAGAGACCCAGTACTTC. This sequence joins TRBV6-6 and TRBJ2-5; 7 nucleotides match TRBD2. Germline-derived CDR1 and CDR2 are MNHNY and SVGAGI (reference sequence). After removal of 6 bases from V and 3 bases from J, the junction contained 10 bases not matched to a gene. This CDR3 contains 15 residues.

The genes are TRBV4-2 and TRBJ2-3; D remains unclear. In germline, CDR1 is LGHNA, CDR2 YNFKEQ. Trimming shortened V by 1 base and J by 1 base, and 6 bases separated the two germline ends. CDR3 length: 14 residues. CDR3 sequence (DNA): TGTGCCAGCAGCCAAGGACTTCGCACAGATACGCAGTATTTT. Protein: CASSQGLRTDTQYF.

The chain has TRBV10-3 and TRBJ1-1, with 9 bases aligning to TRBD1. The CDR3 totals 16 residues. Germline assignment: CDR1 ENHRY and CDR2 SYGVKD. Trimming took 6 bases from V and 0 from J; bases not matched to a gene: 8. The CDR3 region is CAIRETGGRVNTEAFF. The CDR3 DNA sequence: TGTGCCATCAGAGAGACAGGGGGACGGGTGAACACTGAAGCTTTCTTT.

The chain has TRBV21-1 and TRBJ1-5; TRBD1, as called in the table, went unchecked against the DNA. TRBV21-1 is recorded as a pseudogene. This CDR3 is 17 amino acids long. The CDR3 is CASSNLQGIPKNQPQHF. The DNA for the CDR3 is TGTGCCAGCAGCAACCTTCAGGGGATCCCCAAGAATCAGCCCCAGCATTTT.

This chain uses TRBV28 with TRBJ1-1; weak D call: TRBD1 (5 bases). V was shortened by 7 bases and J by 0 bases, with 9 bases between the two germline ends. The CDR3 extends over 13 amino acids. Germline assignment: CDR1 MDHEN and CDR2 SYDVKM. CDR3 nucleotide sequence: TGTGCCAGCAATCGGGGGGTGAACACTGAAGCTTTCTTT. As protein: CASNRGVNTEAFF. Supplemented by reference TRBV28 and TRBJ1-1, the full variable domain reads DVKVTQSSRYLVKRTGEKVFLECVQDMDHENMFWYRQDPGLGLRLIYFSYDVKMKEKGDIPEGYSVSREKKERFSLILESASTNQTSMYLCASNRGVNTEAFFGQGTRLTVV.

The CDR3 is CASSEGGTASGEQYF. Here the CDR3 DNA reads TGTGCCAGCAGTGAAGGTGGGACAGCCTCTGGGGAGCAGTACTTC. The chain carries TRBV6-1 and TRBJ2-7; TRBD1 aligns across 7 bases. CDR3 length: 15 residues. Trimming removed 1 base from V and 7 bases from J; junction bases left unmatched: 10. CDR1 and CDR2 from the germline V gene are MNHNS and SASEGT.

V usage is TRBV27 and J usage is TRBJ2-2, with 9 bases that match TRBD1. This CDR3 is built from 16 residues. The ends lost 3 bases at V and 7 bases at J; junction bases unmatched: 9. The germline gives CDR1 MNHEY, CDR2 SMNVEV (reference sequence). The CDR3 DNA follows: TGTGCCAGCAGTTTGTCCGTTGGGACAGGGATCGGGGAGCTGTTTTTT. It is translated as CASSLSVGTGIGELFF.

CDR3 protein: CASSLAGHGSYNEQFF. CDR3 nucleotide sequence: TGTGCCAGCAGCTTGGCAGGGCACGGCTCCTACAATGAGCAGTTCTTC. This sequence joins TRBV5-6 and TRBJ2-1; maybe TRBD1 (5 bases). CDR3 length equals 16 residues. Germline V gives CDR1 SGHDT, CDR2 YYEEEE. V was shortened by 0 bases and J by 0 bases, with 10 bases between the two germline ends.

This chain uses TRBV7-6 with TRBJ1-1; tentatively, D is TRBD1 (5 bases). Germline lookup yields CDR1 SGHVS and CDR2 FNYEAQ. The CDR3 sequence is 13 residues long. Trimming removed 6 bases from V and 1 base from J, with 9 bases in between. DNA for the CDR3: TGTGCCAGCAGTGAACAGGAGAACACTGAAGCTTTCTTT. It yields the protein CASSEQENTEAFF.

This rearrangement joins TRBV6-5 to TRBJ1-2; 8 nucleotides line up with TRBD1. CDR3 length: 15 amino acids. Germline-derived CDR1 and CDR2 are MNHEY and SVGAGI. Trimming removed 7 bases from V and 6 bases from J; junction bases left unmatched: 13. The CDR3 loop is CASKGQDRERNGYTF. Written as DNA, the CDR3 is TGTGCCAGCAAAGGACAGGACAGGGAAAGAAATGGCTACACCTTC.

The table lists this clone with a count of one. The CDR3 bases are TGTGCCAGCAGTGGGACAGTAAACACTGAAGCTTTCTTT. Translated: CASSGTVNTEAFF. The chain employs TRBV5-4 and TRBJ1-1; TRBD1 agrees at 7 bases. Looked up from germline, CDR1 is SGHNT and CDR2 is YYREEE (reference sequence). The CDR3 consists of 13 residues. V shed 5 bases, J shed 2 bases, and the junction held 3 bases outside the gene matches.

This clone was counted a single time. The genes are TRBV5-1 and TRBJ2-7; D might be TRBD1 (5 bases). Per the germline V gene, CDR1 is SGHRS and CDR2 is YFSETQ. V lost 5 bases to trimming and J lost 3 bases, with 9 bases between them. The CDR3 spans 12 residues. DNA of the CDR3: TGCGCCAGCAGTGACAGCGACTACGAGCAGTACTTC. This gives the protein CASSDSDYEQYF.

The chain is built from TRBV19 and TRBJ2-2, with a tentative D call TRBD2 (6 bases). The germline V gene encodes CDR1 LNHDA and CDR2 SQIVND (reference sequence). The ends were cut back, 6 bases at V and 4 bases at J, with 9 bases in the middle. This CDR3 is built from 13 residues. The CDR3 protein is CASRPLATGELFF. The CDR3 region has the DNA TGTGCCAGTAGGCCACTAGCCACCGGGGAGCTGTTTTTT.

As for this clone: Distinct nucleotide sequences in the sample also encode this CDR3. The chain is built from TRBV6-1 and TRBJ1-5, with a possible D match to TRBD1 (5 bases). V was pared by 0 bases and J by 4 bases, with 7 bases between. The germline CDR1 and CDR2 sequences are MNHNS and SASEGT. This CDR3 has 14 amino acids. CDR3 DNA: TGTGCCAGCAGTGAAGCGGGGGGTAATCAGCCCCAGCATTTT. Translated: CASSEAGGNQPQHF.